This T cell receptor (beta chain) stems from a study of T cells in Graves' hyperthyroidism and ophthalmopathy. Points from the study as a whole: Most thyroid clonotypes with frequency above 0.001 were detected in blood.

Regions amplified from RNA transcripts were the TCR beta CDR3 regions. RT-PCR in the first round (using the HTBI primer set) targeted the TCR CDR3. A single record per CDR3 protein comes from TCRdb applying MiXCR to the multiplex PCR reads. The table has hundreds of thousands of distinct CDR3 sequences, about 15% seen once. This CDR3 is built from 14 residues. V was trimmed by 7 bases and J by 0 bases, leaving 7 bases between them. With respect to this clonotype: The target antigen is unknown.

The genes are TRBV12-3 or TRBV12-4 and TRBJ2-6, with D unclear. The sequenced sample consisted of blood. The receptor comes from a woman aged 50 to 65 with Graves' ophthalmopathy. In DNA, the CDR3 is TGTGCCAGCAAAAAAAGCTCTGGGGCCAACGTCCTGACTTTC. Translation: CASKKSSGANVLTF.